Presented here are 29 T cell receptor beta chains from one specimen sequenced in a study of PD-L1 blockade in urothelial cancer (dated by TCRdb to 2016 to 2017). The library was built by means of the immunoSEQ multiplex PCR assay. TCRdb's version of the immuneACCESS table is confined to in-frame rearrangements and falls short of the full clone set. An unresolved V gene accounts for under half of the shortfall where checked; the remainder is of unknown origin. The sample table holds some 76,000 clones, of which approximately 88% were seen once. The top ten constitute around 3.4% of the sample. Sequencing used PBMCs, obtained around atezolizumab (anti-PD-L1) treatment. The receptors shown here come from a man aged 60-69 years with urothelial cancer.

The chain couples TRBV2 to TRBJ2-7; 8 bases are a match to TRBD1. With V trimmed by 8 bases and J by 8 bases, 11 bases remained unmatched. The CDR3 is made up of 13 amino acids. Per the germline V gene, CDR1 is SNHLY and CDR2 is FYNNEI. CDR3 nucleotides: TGTGCCAGCTACGGACAGGGTGATTTCAAGCAGTACTTC. Amino acid sequence: CASYGQGDFKQYF.

The chain uses TRBV5-1 and TRBJ1-5, with 9 nucleotides matching TRBD1. The CDR3 loop spans 14 amino acids. Germline V gene lookup returns CDR1 SGHRS and CDR2 YFSETQ. The V gene end was trimmed by 2 bases and the J gene end by 5 bases; junction bases not matched to a gene: 2. CDR3 nucleotides: TGCGCCAGCAGCTTAAGACAGGGGGATCAGCCCCAGCATTTT. This encodes CASSLRQGDQPQHF.

There are a few counts of this clone. J is TRBJ2-1 and V is TRBV13; D perhaps matches TRBD2 (6 bases). V was clipped by 0 bases and J by 7 bases, with 10 bases between them. CDR1 is PRHDT, CDR2 FYEKMQ, per germline (reference sequence). This CDR3 has 14 residues. The CDR3 reads CASSLGDYRNEQFF. For the CDR3, the DNA is TGTGCCAGCAGCTTAGGGGACTATCGGAATGAGCAGTTCTTC. The full variable domain, completed using reference TRBV13 and TRBJ2-1, is AAGVIQSPRHLIKEKRETATLKCYPIPRHDTVYWYQQGPGQDPQFLISFYEKMQSDKGSIPDRFSAQQFSDYHSELNMSSLELGDSALYFCASSLGDYRNEQFFGPGTRLTVL.

This chain links TRBV5-1 with TRBJ1-4; D remains ambiguous. Germline V gene sequence: CDR1 SGHRS, CDR2 YFSETQ. The CDR3 is 14 residues long. Between the trimmed V and J ends, which lost 0 bases and 5 bases, there was a span of 8 bases. The CDR3 here is CASSLGGYNEKLFF. In nucleotides, the CDR3 is TGCGCCAGCAGCTTGGGCGGGTACAATGAAAAACTGTTTTTT.

The V and J genes are TRBV19 and TRBJ2-6; D gene unclear. Germline lookup yields CDR1 LNHDA and CDR2 SQIVND (reference sequence). CDR3 length: 14 residues. With 2 bases removed from V and 1 base from J, the gap between germline ends came to 3 bases. Here the CDR3 DNA reads TGTGCCAGTAGTATAACATCTGGGGCCAACGTCCTGACTTTC. It encodes CASSITSGANVLTF.

The V and J genes are TRBV7-2 and TRBJ2-7, with D possibly being TRBD1 (6 bases). Germline V gene data show CDR1 as SGHTA and CDR2 as FQGNSA. The CDR3 length is 15 residues. V was shortened by 6 bases and J by 4 bases, with 19 bases between the two germline ends. CDR3: CASSTALGTRYEQYF. The DNA for the CDR3 is TGTGCCAGCAGTACAGCACTCGGGACAAGATACGAGCAGTACTTC.

This chain connects TRBV5-1 to TRBJ1-1, with D hard to call. CDR1 SGHRS and CDR2 YFSETQ come from the germline V gene. The ends were cut back, 5 bases at V and 0 bases at J, with 14 bases in the middle. This CDR3 contains 15 residues. The CDR3 loop is CASRISLTVNTEAFF. For the CDR3, the DNA is TGCGCCAGCAGGATTTCTTTAACAGTGAACACTGAAGCTTTCTTT.

This clone was counted a single time. V usage is TRBV9 and J usage is TRBJ1-6, with 9 bases matching TRBD1. Per germline, CDR1 SGDLS and CDR2 YYNGEE. V dropped 5 bases and J dropped 7; count of bases not matched to a gene: 7. This CDR3 comprises 15 residues. This CDR3 is CASREAGTGNSPLHF. The CDR3, as DNA: TGTGCCAGCAGAGAAGCAGGGACAGGGAATTCACCCCTCCACTTT.

This chain joins TRBV9 and TRBJ1-4; 7 nucleotides match TRBD1. V shed 4 bases and J 4 bases; nucleotides not matched to a gene: 7. There are 15 residues in the CDR3. Germline loops: CDR1 SGDLS, CDR2 YYNGEE. The CDR3 protein is CASSRTTGVNEKLFF. CDR3 DNA: TGTGCCAGCAGCCGCACAACAGGGGTTAATGAAAAACTGTTTTTT.

The chain has TRBV25-1 and TRBJ1-4; D ambiguous. The CDR3 consists of 14 residues. Trimming removed 2 bases from V and 4 bases from J, with 8 bases in between. Looked up from germline, CDR1 is MGHDK and CDR2 is SYGVNS. This CDR3 is CASSESRGNEKLFF. The CDR3 coding sequence is TGTGCCAGCAGTGAAAGCCGTGGTAATGAAAAACTGTTTTTT.

The chain recombines TRBV5-4 with TRBJ1-6; 7 bases match TRBD1. V dropped 5 bases and J dropped 7; count of bases not matched to a gene: 6. The CDR3 loop spans 14 amino acids. In germline, CDR1 is SGHNT, CDR2 YYREEE (reference sequence). CDR3 loop: CASSTGTVNSPLHF. The CDR3 bases are TGTGCCAGCAGTACCGGGACAGTAAATTCACCCCTCCACTTT.

The gene calls are TRBV7-8 and TRBJ1-5; D might be TRBD1 (5 bases). The CDR3 has 15 amino acids. Trimming stripped 5 bases from V and 3 bases from J, with 14 bases between. Germline assignment: CDR1 SGHVS and CDR2 FQNEAQ. CDR3 bases: TGTGCCAGCAGCGAAGGGGCAGTTCCCAATCAGCCCCAGCATTTT. This codes for CASSEGAVPNQPQHF.

This rearrangement joins TRBV7-9 to TRBJ2-1; D not resolved. This CDR3 comprises 11 residues. Deletions cut 1 base from V and 9 bases from J, with 4 bases between. From germline, CDR1 is SEHNR and CDR2 FQNEAQ (reference sequence). DNA for the CDR3: TGTGCCAGCAGCTTAGGAGGTGAGCAGTTCTTC. Protein: CASSLGGEQFF.

This sequence joins TRBV30 and TRBJ1-2; D call uncertain. The CDR3 totals 13 residues. Germline lookup yields CDR1 GTSNPN and CDR2 SVGIG (reference sequence). V was shortened by 0 bases and J by 4 bases, with 9 bases between the two germline ends. As DNA, the CDR3 is TGTGCCTGGAGTGTAGAAAAGCTCTATGGCTACACCTTC. Translating gives CAWSVEKLYGYTF.

The chain employs TRBV7-3 and TRBJ1-6, with 7 positions matching TRBD1. Losses at the gene ends were 1 base for V and 1 base for J; bases not matched to a gene: 10. CDR3 length equals 19 residues. The V gene's germline CDR1 is SGHTA and CDR2 FQGTGA. CDR3 bases: TGTGCCAGCAGCTTAAAGCCGAACAGGGGAGCATCCTATAATTCACCCCTCCACTTT. This gives the protein CASSLKPNRGASYNSPLHF.

The chain recombines TRBV19 with TRBJ2-7; 8 nucleotides align to TRBD1. Germline CDR1 and CDR2: LNHDA and SQIVND (reference sequence). V lost 6 bases and J lost 5; bases outside the gene matches: 9. The length of the CDR3 is 14 residues. CDR3 coding DNA: TGTGCCAGTAGCCATCGGACAGGGATCGACGAGCAGTACTTC. As protein: CASSHRTGIDEQYF.

V usage is TRBV7-6 and J usage is TRBJ1-4, with D perhaps matching TRBD1 (6 bases). In germline, CDR1 is SGHVS, CDR2 FNYEAQ. The CDR3 runs to 17 residues. Between the trimmed V and J ends, which lost 3 bases and 3 bases, there was a span of 17 bases. The CDR3 DNA reads TGTGCCAGCAGCTTTGCTTCCGGGGGGCGATCTAATGAAAAACTGTTTTTT. This sequence encodes CASSFASGGRSNEKLFF. The complete variable domain, with remaining parts taken from reference TRBV7-6 and TRBJ1-4, reads GAGVSQSPRYKVTKRGQDVALRCDPISGHVSLYWYRQALGQGPEFLTYFNYEAQQDKSGLPNDRFSAERPEGSISTLTIQRTEQRDSAMYRCASSFASGGRSNEKLFFGSGTQLSVL.

The rearrangement joins TRBV9 to TRBJ2-2, with 8 bases matching TRBD2. Germline V gene lookup returns CDR1 SGDLS and CDR2 YYNGEE. CDR3 length equals 15 residues. The trim removed 0 bases at V and 2 bases at J, leaving 0 bases unmatched. In nucleotides, the CDR3 is TGTGCCAGCAGCGTAGGGACTAGCAACACCGGGGAGCTGTTTTTT. Amino acid sequence: CASSVGTSNTGELFF.

This clone came up once. V usage is TRBV30 and J usage is TRBJ1-5, with 10 bases identical to TRBD1. The CDR3 has 14 residues. After removal of 4 bases from V and 5 bases from J, the junction contained 5 bases not matched to a gene. Germline V gene data show CDR1 as GTSNPN and CDR2 as SVGIG (reference sequence). CDR3 DNA: TGTGCCTGGAAGGGACAGGGGCCTCATCAGCCCCAGCATTTT. Its protein is CAWKGQGPHQPQHF.

The chain couples TRBV29-1 to TRBJ1-4, with 7 bases aligning to TRBD1. V lost 7 bases to trimming and J lost 7 bases; unmatched junction nucleotides: 9. Germline V lookup: CDR1 SQVTM, CDR2 ANQGSEA. The CDR3 extends over 13 amino acids. The CDR3 reads CSAVGTVGEKLFF. CDR3 DNA: TGCAGCGCTGTAGGGACAGTTGGTGAAAAACTGTTTTTT.

This chain links TRBV6-5 with TRBJ2-7; 12 nucleotides line up with TRBD2. V was clipped by 10 bases and J by 6 bases; unmatched bases: 10. Germline values: CDR1 MNHEY, CDR2 SVGAGI. CDR3 length equals 14 residues. In DNA form, the CDR3 reads TGTGCCACCGAGAGGACTAGCGGGAACCCCGAGCAGTACTTC. It encodes CATERTSGNPEQYF.

As DNA, the CDR3 is TGTGCCAGTAGTAGGTACCGGGACAATCAAGAGACCCAGTACTTC. The encoded protein is CASSRYRDNQETQYF. This chain links TRBV19 with TRBJ2-5; D possibly corresponds to TRBD1 (6 bases). V lost 4 bases to trimming and J lost 2 bases, with 14 bases between them. From germline, CDR1 is LNHDA and CDR2 SQIVND (reference sequence). The CDR3 runs to 15 residues.

This chain uses TRBV19 with TRBJ2-5; tentative D call: TRBD2 (6 bases). The CDR3 loop spans 13 amino acids. CDR1 and CDR2 from the germline V gene are LNHDA and SQIVND (reference sequence). The V gene lost 6 bases and the J gene lost 4 bases, with 12 bases spanning the gap. In DNA form, the CDR3 reads TGTGCCAGTAGAGGAGGGAACGGAGAGACCCAGTACTTC. This sequence encodes CASRGGNGETQYF. The whole variable domain, filled in from reference TRBV19 and TRBJ2-5, reads DGGITQSPKYLFRKEGQNVTLSCEQNLNHDAMYWYRQDPGQGLRLIYYSQIVNDFQKGDIAEGYSVSREKKESFPLTVTSAQKNPTAFYLCASRGGNGETQYFGPGTRLLVL.

The chain carries TRBV7-2 and TRBJ1-2; D gene unclear. The CDR3 runs to 13 residues. Between the trimmed V and J ends, which lost 6 bases and 4 bases, there was a span of 12 bases. Germline-derived CDR1 and CDR2 are SGHTA and FQGNSA. The CDR3 sequence is CASSEDSRYGYTF. CDR3 sequence (DNA): TGTGCCAGCAGTGAGGACTCACGCTATGGCTACACCTTC.

The DNA of the CDR3 is TGTGCCAGCAGCTACATGAAAGGACATCTGAACACTGAAGCTTTCTTT. Translation: CASSYMKGHLNTEAFF. The chain joins TRBV5-6 to TRBJ1-1; D is possibly TRBD1 (5 bases). This CDR3 is 16 amino acids long. Trimming took 3 bases from V and 0 from J, leaving 15 bases between them. Per the germline V gene, CDR1 is SGHDT and CDR2 is YYEEEE.

The rearrangement uses TRBV29-1 and TRBJ1-2, with D possibly TRBD1 on 6 matching bases. The CDR3 runs 13 residues. Germline lookup yields CDR1 SQVTM and CDR2 ANQGSEA. Trimming stripped 2 bases from V and 5 bases from J, with 12 bases between. The CDR3 region has the DNA TGCAGCGTTGAACAGGACCAGGGGTATGGCTACACCTTC. As protein: CSVEQDQGYGYTF.

This clone was seen a few times. The rearrangement links TRBV13 to TRBJ2-5; TRBD1 matches at 11 bases. V lost 3 bases to trimming and J lost 4 bases; unmatched junction nucleotides: 4. Germline CDR1 PRHDT, CDR2 FYEKMQ (reference sequence). The CDR3 has 15 residues. The CDR3 loop is CASSFPDRGLETQYF. The CDR3 nucleotides are TGTGCCAGCAGCTTCCCGGACAGGGGGCTAGAGACCCAGTACTTC.

This clone is a singleton in its sample. The chain combines TRBV5-1 with TRBJ2-2; 8 bases map to TRBD2. Germline V CDR1 and CDR2: SGHRS, YFSETQ. The CDR3 extends over 16 amino acids. With 5 bases clipped from V and 2 bases from J, the junction kept 8 bases outside the gene matches. CDR3 amino acids: CASRRSGSSNTGELFF. The CDR3 DNA follows: TGCGCCAGCAGAAGAAGCGGGAGTTCAAACACCGGGGAGCTGTTTTTT.

V gene TRBV7-9 combines with J gene TRBJ2-7; possibly TRBD2 for D (6 bases). Germline V gives CDR1 SEHNR, CDR2 FQNEAQ (reference sequence). This CDR3 has 15 residues. V was pared by 4 bases and J by 5 bases, with 18 bases between. The CDR3 DNA is TGTGCCAGCAGCTCGGGAGTCTCCGCCGGAGACGAGCAGTACTTC. It translates to CASSSGVSAGDEQYF. Using reference TRBV7-9 and TRBJ2-7 for the parts outside the CDR3, the full variable domain is DTGVSQNPRHKITKRGQNVTFRCDPISEHNRLYWYRQTLGQGPEFLTYFQNEAQLEKSRLLSDRFSAERPKGSFSTLEIQRTEQGDSAMYLCASSSGVSAGDEQYFGPGTRLTVT.